This TCR beta chain was sequenced for a study of T cells in tumors after PD-1 blockade. In the study overall: Patients had no prior checkpoint blockade, systemic immunosuppressants, or anti-cancer therapy within 4 weeks. Daily vismodegib 150 mg continued in a subset of anti-PD-1-treated patients.

Clones were read by immunoSEQ multiplex PCR, and TCRdb kept only the in-frame ones, dropping some. Of approximately 47,000 clones in the sample, more than 60% were seen once. CDR3 length equals 15 residues. Germline trimming cut 7 bases from V and 6 bases from J; bases unmatched to any gene: 10. Germline values: CDR1 LNHDA, CDR2 SQIVND (reference sequence). Tumor or blood genomic DNA was sequenced, with inputs of roughly 616 ng to 6,004 ng. For this clone: What it binds is not known.

General study points: Blood contained about 38% of the tumor's TCR clonotypes.

This TCR derives from a human donor with advanced basal cell or squamous cell carcinoma (not recorded which). The chain uses TRBV19 and TRBJ2-3; 10 nucleotides match TRBD2. Sequences were derived from PBMCs, sampled before anti-PD-1 therapy. The CDR3 coding sequence is TGTGCCAGTACAACTAGCGGGACCAGGGGGGATACGCAGTATTTT. As protein: CASTTSGTRGDTQYF.